The T cell receptor beta chain under discussion was sequenced for a study of CD8 T cells in ankylosing spondylitis. Trimming took 1 base from V and 0 from J, leaving 14 bases between them. From germline, CDR1 is MDHEN and CDR2 SYDVKM. The CDR3 extends over 17 amino acids. Quantitative molecular-barcoded 5'-RACE generated the TCR beta libraries. A single record per CDR3 protein comes from TCRdb applying MiXCR to the 5' RACE reads. This table has under 450,000 distinct CDR3 sequences, roughly 20% appearing once. The clonotype was recovered from a male donor with ankylosing spondylitis or in good health (not recorded which). Source material: blood, either unsorted or a sorted T cell fraction (not recorded which). J is TRBJ2-3 and V is TRBV28; no reliable D call. This chain's CDR3 is CASSLYASPPSTDTQYF. The CDR3 coding sequence is TGTGCCAGCAGTTTATACGCCAGCCCCCCTAGCACAGATACGCAGTATTTT.